These 27 T cell receptor beta chains were sequenced from one sample in a study of blood T cells in healthy people across ages. Primed by a sample-barcoded 5' primer and a J-beta primer mix, a second PCR proceeded for 7 to 11 cycles. MiXCR, applied by TCRdb to the 5' RACE reads, yields one record per CDR3 protein. In the table there are fewer than 950,000 distinct CDR3 sequences, roughly 40% of which are singletons. The sample taken for sequencing was blood. The receptors originated from a man aged 18 to 30 in good health.

V is TRBV4-2 and J is TRBJ1-5; D gene ambiguous. Trimming shortened V by 0 bases and J by 2 bases, and 11 bases separated the two germline ends. The CDR3 is 16 amino acids. Germline V gene lookup returns CDR1 LGHNA and CDR2 YNFKEQ. The CDR3 nucleotides read TGTGCCAGCAGCCAAGATGGGCCTGTTGGCAATCAGCCCCAGCATTTT. Protein product: CASSQDGPVGNQPQHF.

The chain combines TRBV6-6 with TRBJ2-5, with TRBD2 matching over 11 bases. This CDR3 comprises 17 residues. Germline CDR1 MNHNY, CDR2 SVGAGI (reference sequence). J was trimmed by 2 bases and V by 6 bases; bases with no gene match: 11. CDR3 bases: TGTGCCAGCAGCCCTGGTCGAGGGACTAGCGGTCAAGAGACCCAGTACTTC. As protein: CASSPGRGTSGQETQYF.

The CDR3 nucleotides are TGTGCCACCGGGACAAGACACAATGAGCAGTTCTTC. Translating gives CATGTRHNEQFF. The rearrangement joins TRBV24-1 to TRBJ2-1; perhaps TRBD1 as D (6 bases). The CDR3 runs 12 residues. CDR1 and CDR2 (germline): KGHDR, SFDVKD. Trimming took off 9 bases at V and 5 bases at J, with 10 bases between the two ends.

The J gene is TRBJ2-1, the V gene TRBV15, with a possible D match to TRBD2 (6 bases). V was trimmed by 0 bases and J by 3 bases, leaving 15 bases between them. Germline values: CDR1 LNHNV, CDR2 YYDKDF (reference sequence). The CDR3 loop spans 17 amino acids. CDR3 in amino acids: CATSRDWGGEIYNEQFF. The CDR3 DNA follows: TGTGCCACCAGCAGAGATTGGGGCGGGGAAATCTACAATGAGCAGTTCTTC.

This clonotype came up a few times. The chain recombines TRBV20-1 with TRBJ1-1; D unclear. The CDR3 spans 12 residues. V was cut by 0 bases and J by 3 bases, with 5 bases left in between. Germline V gives CDR1 DFQATT, CDR2 SNEGSKA (reference sequence). The CDR3 loop reads CSARDPYTEAFF. Written as DNA, the CDR3 is TGCAGTGCTAGAGACCCGTACACTGAAGCTTTCTTT.

Only a few counts were recorded for this clonotype. The rearrangement uses TRBV6-1 and TRBJ1-2, with D possibly TRBD1 on 5 matching bases. This CDR3 has 14 amino acids. Germline V CDR1 and CDR2: MNHNS, SASEGT. The germline V and J ends were trimmed by 2 bases and 5 bases, with 12 bases remaining between them. CDR3: CASSERGPLYGYTF. CDR3 DNA sequence: TGTGCCAGCAGTGAAAGGGGCCCACTTTATGGCTACACCTTC.

V usage is TRBV29-1 and J usage is TRBJ2-1, with D possibly called TRBD1 or TRBD2 (6 bases each). The germline CDR1 and CDR2 sequences are SQVTM and ANQGSEA. Trimming pared 8 bases from V and 9 bases from J, leaving 11 bases between. The CDR3 spans 10 residues. The CDR3 nucleotides are TGCAGCCAAGGGGGGAGTGAGCAGTTCTTC. Its translation is CSQGGSEQFF.

The table lists this clonotype with a few counts. The V call is TRBV19, the J call TRBJ1-5; 7 positions match TRBD1. Germline V gene lookup returns CDR1 LNHDA and CDR2 SQIVND (reference sequence). V gave up 7 bases and J gave up 4 bases; unmatched junction bases: 7. The CDR3 is 14 residues long. The CDR3 DNA sequence: TGTGCCAGTACGCCGGGACAGACTAATCAGCCCCAGCATTTT. Amino acid sequence: CASTPGQTNQPQHF.

This clonotype was recorded a few times. The chain recombines TRBV12-3 or TRBV12-4 with TRBJ1-2; TRBD1 agrees at 9 bases. The ends lost 6 bases at V and 4 bases at J; junction bases unmatched: 12. The CDR3 is made up of 16 amino acids. The CDR3: CASSPGQGWDSYGYTF. The CDR3 DNA is TGTGCCAGCAGCCCTGGACAGGGGTGGGATTCCTATGGCTACACCTTC.

The chain joins TRBV20-1 to TRBJ1-1; D unclear. CDR3 length: 13 residues. The V gene lost 3 bases and the J gene lost 4 bases, with 12 bases spanning the gap. Germline CDR1 reads DFQATT; CDR2 reads SNEGSKA (reference sequence). The DNA for the CDR3 is TGCAGTGCTAGTGATCCGATAGCCACTGAAGCTTTCTTT. Translation gives CSASDPIATEAFF.

The rearrangement links TRBV4-1 to TRBJ2-3; D unclear. CDR1 and CDR2 from the germline V gene are MGHRA and YSYEKL. The CDR3 length is 16 residues. Deletions cut 4 bases from V and 3 bases from J, with 17 bases between. DNA for the CDR3: TGCGCCAGCAGCCCCCCTGGGGTGGGCGGAACAGATACGCAGTATTTT. It yields the protein CASSPPGVGGTDTQYF.

V gene TRBV6-5 combines with J gene TRBJ2-3; the match to TRBD2 covers 9 bases. CDR3 length equals 14 residues. The junction had 10 bases not matched to a gene; V was cut back by 8 bases and J by 7 bases. Germline V gene sequence: CDR1 MNHEY, CDR2 SVGAGI. The CDR3 DNA is TGTGCCAGCGGACTTAGCGGGGGTCACCATACGCAGTATTTT. This sequence encodes CASGLSGGHHTQYF.

The chain is built from TRBV12-3 or TRBV12-4 and TRBJ2-1; 8 bases are shared with TRBD1. The V gene end was trimmed by 4 bases and the J gene end by 12 bases; junction bases not matched to a gene: 5. This CDR3 has 12 residues. CDR3 protein: CASSSVGTGQFF. CDR3 sequence (DNA): TGTGCCAGCAGTTCCGTTGGGACAGGGCAGTTCTTC.

The chain combines TRBV7-9 with TRBJ1-2; the D is unclear. Germline V gene lookup returns CDR1 SEHNR and CDR2 FQNEAQ (reference sequence). This CDR3 is 13 amino acids long. With 8 bases removed from V and 4 bases from J, the gap between germline ends came to 14 bases. The CDR3 DNA sequence: TGTGCCAGCGAGGGTCTAGTGGGCTATGGCTACACCTTC. This codes for CASEGLVGYGYTF.

V and J are TRBV20-1 and TRBJ2-1, with TRBD1 identical over 9 bases. The J call may be wrong; the DNA end is better matched by TRBJ2-7. Germline CDR1 and CDR2: DFQATT and SNEGSKA (reference sequence). This CDR3 spans 15 amino acids. The CDR3 protein is CSAAAGTGLSNEQYF. CDR3 DNA: TGCAGTGCTGCAGCCGGGACAGGGTTATCCAATGAGCAGTACTTC.

This clonotype appeared many times. This rearrangement joins TRBV12-3 or TRBV12-4 to TRBJ2-7; D is uncertain. This CDR3 is built from 10 residues. V was clipped by 5 bases and J by 3 bases, with 2 bases between them. The chain's CDR3 is CASSRYEQYF. CDR3 DNA: TGTGCCAGCAGTCGCTACGAGCAGTACTTC.

Only one count was recorded for this clonotype. The chain uses TRBV9 and TRBJ2-1; TRBD2 agrees at 13 bases. V shed 3 bases and J 7 bases; nucleotides not matched to a gene: 10. CDR3 length: 17 residues. Germline assignment: CDR1 SGDLS and CDR2 YYNGEE. The chain's CDR3 is CASSASTSGGAQNEQFF. For the CDR3, the DNA is TGTGCCAGCAGCGCCTCAACTAGCGGGGGGGCACAGAATGAGCAGTTCTTC.

This chain joins TRBV6-6 and TRBJ1-1; a possible D gene is TRBD1 (6 bases). Germline V lookup: CDR1 MNHNY, CDR2 SVGAGI (reference sequence). V lost 3 bases, J lost 0 bases, and 17 bases lay in between. There are 17 residues in the CDR3. DNA for the CDR3: TGTGCCAGCAGTTATCGGGGCAGGGGATCCCTGAACACTGAAGCTTTCTTT. Its translation is CASSYRGRGSLNTEAFF.

The gene calls are TRBV4-3 and TRBJ2-1, with D uncertain. The DNA matches TRBJ2-7 better at its end, which makes the J call doubtful. The CDR3 consists of 13 residues. Germline CDR1 and CDR2: LGHNA and YSLEER. The CDR3 DNA reads TGCGCCAGCAGACGTAGCTCCTACAATGAGCAGTACTTC. The encoded protein is CASRRSSYNEQYF.

The chain links TRBV12-3 or TRBV12-4 to TRBJ1-1; no clear D gene. The CDR3 has 11 amino acids. V was shortened by 4 bases and J by 7 bases, with 7 bases between the two germline ends. The CDR3 nucleotides are TGTGCCAGCAGTTACCAGCATGAAGCTTTCTTT. Its protein product is CASSYQHEAFF.

Concerning this clonotype itself: Germline is not matched at one junction end, which may reflect a read error. This rearrangement joins TRBV6-2 or TRBV6-3 to TRBJ2-7, with TRBD1 matching 11 bases. CDR1 is MNHEY and CDR2 is SVGEGT in the germline V gene. The length of the CDR3 is 16 residues. CDR3 amino acids: CTSSKIPGQGDSEQYF. DNA of the CDR3: TGTACCAGCAGTAAAATTCCGGGACAGGGGGACTCCGAGCAGTACTTC.

This clonotype occurred many times. The V gene is TRBV20-1, the J gene TRBJ2-7; 8 bases are shared with TRBD2. This CDR3 is built from 15 residues. CDR1 is DFQATT, CDR2 SNEGSKA, per germline (reference sequence). The junction had 9 bases not matched to a gene; V was cut back by 1 base and J by 4 bases. CDR3 sequence: CSARATSGTLYEQYF. CDR3 sequence (DNA): TGCAGTGCTAGAGCTACTAGCGGAACTCTTTACGAGCAGTACTTC.

In its sample, this clonotype was seen a few times. This chain joins TRBV4-2 and TRBJ2-5, with D maybe TRBD2 (6 bases). The J call may be faulty, since TRBJ2-7 better matches the DNA end. CDR3 size: 15 residues. In germline, CDR1 is LGHNA, CDR2 YNFKEQ. The CDR3 region has the DNA TGTGCCAGCAGCCAAGGGGGTGGAGGGCCCTTCGAGCAGTACTTC. Translated, it gives CASSQGGGGPFEQYF.

Many counts were recorded for this clonotype. The rearrangement uses TRBV7-3 and TRBJ2-1; a possible D gene is TRBD2 (6 bases). The germline gives CDR1 SGHTA, CDR2 FQGTGA. The CDR3 length is 14 residues. V was cut by 5 bases and J by 4 bases, with 12 bases left in between. The CDR3 region is CASSQGLAYNEQFF. The CDR3, as DNA: TGTGCCAGCAGCCAGGGACTGGCATACAATGAGCAGTTCTTC.

The gene calls are TRBV3-1 and TRBJ2-3; 9 positions agree with TRBD1. In germline, CDR1 is LGHDT, CDR2 YNNKEL (reference sequence). The V and J ends lost 6 bases and 5 bases, in that order; junction bases with no gene match: 6. The CDR3 has 14 residues. CDR3: CASSPGQGRDTQYF. In DNA, the CDR3 is TGTGCCAGCAGTCCGGGACAGGGTAGAGATACGCAGTATTTT.

This clonotype was seen many times. The chain combines TRBV7-2 with TRBJ2-5; the match to TRBD2 covers 10 bases. The ends lost 1 base at V and 7 bases at J; junction bases unmatched: 6. CDR3 length equals 15 residues. Germline V gene data show CDR1 as SGHTA and CDR2 as FQGNSA. The chain's CDR3 is CASSLVAGGYGTQYF. CDR3 DNA: TGTGCCAGCAGCTTAGTAGCGGGGGGATATGGGACCCAGTACTTC.

This clonotype was counted only a few times. This chain connects TRBV7-2 to TRBJ2-5; 7 positions agree with TRBD1. The V and J ends lost 5 bases and 2 bases, in that order; junction bases with no gene match: 5. Germline V gene data show CDR1 as SGHTA and CDR2 as FQGNSA. CDR3 length: 14 residues. As DNA, the CDR3 is TGTGCCAGCAGCCCACAGACAGGGCAAGAGACCCAGTACTTC. Translating it yields CASSPQTGQETQYF.